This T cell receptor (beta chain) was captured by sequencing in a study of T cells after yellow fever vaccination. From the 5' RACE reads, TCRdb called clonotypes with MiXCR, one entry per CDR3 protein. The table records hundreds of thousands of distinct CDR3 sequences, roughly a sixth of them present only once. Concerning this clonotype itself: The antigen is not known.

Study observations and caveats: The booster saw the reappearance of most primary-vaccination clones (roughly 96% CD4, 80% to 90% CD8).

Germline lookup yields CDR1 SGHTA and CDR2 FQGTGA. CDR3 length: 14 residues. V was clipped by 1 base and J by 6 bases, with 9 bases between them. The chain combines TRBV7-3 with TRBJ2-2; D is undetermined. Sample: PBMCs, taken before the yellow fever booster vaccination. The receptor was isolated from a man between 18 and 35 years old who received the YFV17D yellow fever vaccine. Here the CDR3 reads CASSLNLLSGELFF. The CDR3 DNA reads TGTGCCAGCAGCTTAAATCTGCTGTCCGGGGAGCTGTTTTTT.